These 31 T cell receptor beta chains originate from one sample sequenced in a study of T cell changes during pregnancy in multiple sclerosis. Generated by immunoSEQ multiplex PCR, the TCRdb table keeps only in-frame clones and is missing some. The table has 35,000 to 45,000 clones, roughly 89% seen once. The sequenced sample was CD4+ T cells from peripheral blood mononuclear cells, obtained after pregnancy. The receptors were gathered from a female donor in good health, enrolled as a control in a pregnancy study.

This clone showed up just once. This chain uses TRBV10-3 with TRBJ2-4; D unresolved. Germline V lookup: CDR1 ENHRY, CDR2 SYGVKD. V was pared by 2 bases and J by 0 bases, with 8 bases between. CDR3 length equals 15 residues. CDR3 coding DNA: TGTGCCATCAGTGAGGGGCTCGGAGCCAAAAACATTCAGTACTTC. Its translation: CAISEGLGAKNIQYF.

The rearrangement joins TRBV9 to TRBJ2-1; 10 nucleotides match TRBD2. The CDR3 loop spans 15 amino acids. Losses at the gene ends were 3 bases for V and 5 bases for J; bases not matched to a gene: 5. Germline assignment: CDR1 SGDLS and CDR2 YYNGEE. The CDR3 spells CASSAGTSANNEQFF. The DNA for the CDR3 is TGTGCCAGCAGCGCCGGGACTAGCGCTAACAATGAGCAGTTCTTC. The complete variable domain, with remaining parts taken from reference TRBV9 and TRBJ2-1, reads DSGVTQTPKHLITATGQRVTLRCSPRSGDLSVYWYQQSLDQGLQFLIQYYNGEERAKGNILERFSAQQFPDLHSELNLSSLELGDSALYFCASSAGTSANNEQFFGPGTRLTVL.

The chain employs TRBV6-5 and TRBJ1-5; TRBD1 agrees at 10 bases. V gave up 1 base and J gave up 10 bases; unmatched junction bases: 4. Germline values: CDR1 MNHEY, CDR2 SVGAGI. This CDR3 has 14 residues. CDR3 region: CASSYLGQGLPQHF. The CDR3 DNA follows: TGTGCCAGCAGTTACTTGGGACAGGGGTTACCCCAGCATTTT.

The chain uses TRBV4-3 and TRBJ2-4, with 7 bases matching TRBD1. V shed 0 bases, J shed 9 bases, and the junction held 5 bases outside the gene matches. The germline gives CDR1 LGHNA, CDR2 YSLEER. This CDR3 region has 14 residues. CDR3: CASSQEIQGFIQYF. The CDR3 bases are TGCGCCAGCAGCCAAGAGATACAGGGGTTCATTCAGTACTTC.

This clone was picked up one time. The gene calls are TRBV2 and TRBJ2-7; 8 bases agree with TRBD1. CDR1 SNHLY and CDR2 FYNNEI come from the germline V gene. This CDR3 contains 14 residues. With V trimmed by 4 bases and J by 5 bases, 7 bases remained unmatched. CDR3: CASSGTGRINEQYF. CDR3 in DNA: TGTGCCAGCAGTGGGACAGGGCGGATCAACGAGCAGTACTTC.

The rearrangement links TRBV11-2 to TRBJ2-5; TRBD2 is a possible D gene (5 bases). Trimming took off 0 bases at V and 5 bases at J, with 19 bases between the two ends. CDR1 and CDR2 (germline): SGHAT, FQNNGV. The CDR3 runs to 17 residues. The CDR3 here is CASSLETGSPRRETQYF. CDR3 sequence (DNA): TGTGCCAGCAGCTTAGAAACTGGCAGCCCACGGAGGGAGACCCAGTACTTC.

The CDR3 protein is CASSSVGQGHYGYTF. For the CDR3, the DNA is TGTGCCAGTAGTAGTGTGGGACAGGGACACTATGGCTACACCTTC. This sequence joins TRBV19 and TRBJ1-2, with 9 bases fitting TRBD1. The V gene's germline CDR1 is LNHDA and CDR2 SQIVND (reference sequence). CDR3 size: 15 residues. Germline trimming cut 4 bases from V and 3 bases from J; bases unmatched to any gene: 6.

The V and J genes are TRBV28 and TRBJ2-7; 11 nucleotides align to TRBD2. The CDR3 consists of 14 residues. The germline V gene has CDR1 MDHEN and CDR2 SYDVKM. J was trimmed by 5 bases and V by 5 bases; bases with no gene match: 5. The CDR3 nucleotides are TGTGCCAGCAGTCGTAGCGGGAGGGGGAACGAGCAGTACTTC. Protein: CASSRSGRGNEQYF.

This clone was observed a single time. J is TRBJ2-5 and V is TRBV4-1, with D unclear. V dropped 1 base and J dropped 1 base, with 10 bases sitting between them. The CDR3 is 15 amino acids. Germline loops: CDR1 MGHRA, CDR2 YSYEKL. CDR3 DNA: TGCGCCAGCAGCCAAGGAGTGGTGATCCAAGAGACCCAGTACTTC. Protein sequence: CASSQGVVIQETQYF.

This clone was seen once. The V call is TRBV7-2, the J call TRBJ2-1; 8 bases fit TRBD1. The CDR3 consists of 14 residues. Germline CDR1 is SGHTA and CDR2 is FQGNSA. V trimming: 3 bases; J trimming: 7 bases; junction bases outside the gene matches: 5. The CDR3 reads CASSFRTGSNEQFF. The CDR3 bases are TGTGCCAGCAGCTTTAGGACAGGGTCGAATGAGCAGTTCTTC. The complete variable domain, with remaining parts taken from reference TRBV7-2 and TRBJ2-1, reads GAGVSQSPSNKVTEKGKDVELRCDPISGHTALYWYRQSLGQGLEFLIYFQGNSAPDKSGLPSDRFSAERTGGSVSTLTIQRTQQEDSAVYLCASSFRTGSNEQFFGPGTRLTVL.

The rearrangement uses TRBV27 and TRBJ2-7, with D possibly being TRBD1 (5 bases). V lost 2 bases and J lost 3, with 11 bases in between. The germline V gene encodes CDR1 MNHEY and CDR2 SMNVEV (reference sequence). The CDR3 covers 14 residues. The CDR3 sequence: CASSLQGVLYEQYF. Here the CDR3 DNA reads TGTGCCAGCAGTTTACAAGGGGTACTCTACGAGCAGTACTTC.

V and J are TRBV2 and TRBJ1-6; D is unresolved. V lost 6 bases and J 4 bases, leaving 16 bases between the germline ends. Germline CDR1 and CDR2: SNHLY and FYNNEI. This CDR3 region has 16 residues. CDR3 region: CASSIPARGYNSPLHF. CDR3 DNA: TGTGCCAGCAGCATTCCAGCTCGGGGATATAATTCACCCCTCCACTTT.

As regards this clone: It is unclear where the CDR3 begins or ends on the DNA, so no DNA is shown, and the CDR3 is as TCRdb lists it. The chain is built from TRBV11-2 and TRBJ2-2; the D call TRBD2 from the table was never checked on the DNA. Termini included, the CDR3 measures 13 amino acids. Germline V gene data show CDR1 as SGHAT and CDR2 as FQNNGV. The CDR3 sequence is CASSPLRAGELFF.

The chain has TRBV9 and TRBJ2-6; 8 bases are shared with TRBD1. CDR1 SGDLS and CDR2 YYNGEE come from the germline V gene. Trimming cost V 4 bases and J 2 bases; bases outside gene matches: 11. The CDR3 has 18 residues. The chain's CDR3 is CASSPVPGGDAGANVLTF. CDR3 DNA: TGTGCCAGCAGCCCCGTCCCAGGGGGCGACGCTGGGGCCAACGTCCTGACTTTC.

The rearrangement links TRBV5-8 to TRBJ2-5; D gene ambiguous. The CDR3 spans 12 residues. Germline-derived CDR1 and CDR2 are SGHTS and YDEGEE. Deletions cut 0 bases from V and 5 bases from J, with 5 bases between. The CDR3 sequence: CASSLAPETQYF. The CDR3 nucleotides read TGTGCCAGCAGCTTGGCCCCGGAGACCCAGTACTTC.

V gene TRBV10-3 combines with J gene TRBJ1-3; D remains ambiguous. Trimming pared 2 bases from V and 3 bases from J, leaving 20 bases between. The CDR3 has 18 residues. Germline-derived CDR1 and CDR2 are ENHRY and SYGVKD. CDR3 coding DNA: TGTGCCATCAGTGAGAGCCCTCCCACAGTGCAGTTTGGAAACACCATATATTTT. This translates into CAISESPPTVQFGNTIYF.

The rearrangement links TRBV11-3 to TRBJ1-1; no firm D call. The CDR3 covers 13 residues. Germline CDR1 reads SGHNT; CDR2 reads YENEEA. Trimming took 4 bases from V and 1 from J, leaving 7 bases between them. CDR3 bases: TGTGCCAGCAGCTACCAGGCGAACACTGAAGCTTTCTTT. Its translation is CASSYQANTEAFF.

The genes are TRBV9 and TRBJ2-1; D is uncertain. This CDR3 has 13 amino acids. Per germline, CDR1 SGDLS and CDR2 YYNGEE. The germline V and J ends were trimmed by 4 bases and 9 bases, with 14 bases remaining between them. The CDR3, as DNA: TGTGCCAGCAGCCCCAGTAGTGGGCGTGAGCAGTTCTTC. Protein: CASSPSSGREQFF.

The CDR3 sequence: CASSSKRGAPFLSSYNEQFF. CDR3 DNA sequence: TGTGCCAGCAGTTCCAAGCGGGGGGCCCCCTTCCTTAGCTCCTACAATGAGCAGTTCTTC. The chain carries TRBV27 and TRBJ2-1, with 9 bases fitting TRBD2. This CDR3 contains 20 residues. The trim removed 4 bases at V and 0 bases at J, leaving 16 bases unmatched. Germline assignment: CDR1 MNHEY and CDR2 SMNVEV (reference sequence).

The rearrangement uses TRBV27 and TRBJ1-2, with 8 bases that match TRBD1. Trimming removed 3 bases from V and 4 bases from J; junction bases left unmatched: 13. This CDR3 spans 17 amino acids. In germline, CDR1 is MNHEY, CDR2 SMNVEV (reference sequence). The DNA of the CDR3 is TGTGCCAGCAGTTTTGCCCCCCGGGCAGGGGGCATCTATGGCTACACCTTC. Amino acids: CASSFAPRAGGIYGYTF.

The rearrangement uses TRBV11-2 and TRBJ1-2, with D possibly being TRBD1 (6 bases). There are 17 residues in the CDR3. With 5 bases removed from V and 1 base from J, the gap between germline ends came to 20 bases. Germline V lookup: CDR1 SGHAT, CDR2 FQNNGV. The CDR3, as DNA: TGTGCCAGCAGCCCCCTGACAGGAGCCCTCTTTAACTATGGCTACACCTTC. This translates into CASSPLTGALFNYGYTF.

The V and J genes are TRBV5-6 and TRBJ2-7; the D gene is possibly TRBD1 (6 bases). Germline-derived CDR1 and CDR2 are SGHDT and YYEEEE. Trimming removed 4 bases from V and 2 bases from J, with 19 bases in between. The CDR3 runs 16 residues. The CDR3 sequence is CASSPKTGRPPYEQYF. Written as DNA, the CDR3 is TGTGCCAGCAGCCCGAAGACAGGACGCCCACCCTACGAGCAGTACTTC.

The V call is TRBV25-1, the J call TRBJ2-5, with TRBD1 identical over 8 bases. The CDR3 contains 16 residues. V shed 1 base, J shed 2 bases, and the junction held 6 bases outside the gene matches. Per germline, CDR1 MGHDK and CDR2 SYGVNS. DNA for the CDR3: TGTGCCAGCAGTGAATCCCTTGGACAGGGTCAAGAGACCCAGTACTTC. Translating it yields CASSESLGQGQETQYF.

The DNA of the CDR3 is TGCGCCAGCAGCCAAGATCTGGGCGGGGGGACCCAAACCTTCACAGATACGCAGTATTTT. It is translated as CASSQDLGGGTQTFTDTQYF. V and J are TRBV4-3 and TRBJ2-3, with 8 bases matching TRBD2. Germline loops: CDR1 LGHNA, CDR2 YSLEER. Trimming took 0 bases from V and 2 from J; bases not matched to a gene: 16. This CDR3 is built from 20 residues.

The gene calls are TRBV5-1 and TRBJ1-5; D is ambiguous. The V gene lost 4 bases and the J gene lost 3 bases, with 11 bases spanning the gap. Germline lookup yields CDR1 SGHRS and CDR2 YFSETQ. CDR3 length: 14 residues. The CDR3 nucleotides are TGCGCCAGCAGCCCATCTAGTCCCAATCAGCCCCAGCATTTT. This gives the protein CASSPSSPNQPQHF.

This clone is labeled medium-sized. The chain combines TRBV7-6 with TRBJ1-1; D remains ambiguous. The CDR3 sequence is 13 residues long. With 1 base removed from V and 5 bases from J, the gap between germline ends came to 8 bases. Germline values: CDR1 SGHVS, CDR2 FNYEAQ. The CDR3, as DNA: TGTGCCAGCAGCTTAGTTCGGGGTACTGAAGCTTTCTTT. Translating it yields CASSLVRGTEAFF. The variable domain in full, completed from reference TRBV7-6 and TRBJ1-1, reads GAGVSQSPRYKVTKRGQDVALRCDPISGHVSLYWYRQALGQGPEFLTYFNYEAQQDKSGLPNDRFSAERPEGSISTLTIQRTEQRDSAMYRCASSLVRGTEAFFGQGTRLTVV.

The rearrangement links TRBV5-1 to TRBJ2-7, with D uncertain. Trimming took 3 bases from V and 3 from J, leaving 4 bases between them. CDR1 is SGHRS and CDR2 is YFSETQ in the germline V gene. This CDR3 comprises 11 residues. CDR3 residues: CASSSHYEQYF. CDR3 in DNA: TGCGCCAGCAGCTCACACTACGAGCAGTACTTC.

The V call is TRBV5-8, the J call TRBJ1-1; TRBD1 matches at 8 bases. With V trimmed by 4 bases and J by 2 bases, 7 bases remained unmatched. The CDR3 spans 15 residues. CDR1 SGHTS and CDR2 YDEGEE come from the germline V gene. This CDR3 is CASSRRQGPNTEAFF. CDR3 in DNA: TGTGCCAGCAGCCGAAGACAGGGGCCTAACACTGAAGCTTTCTTT.

The chain links TRBV7-3 to TRBJ2-3; TRBD2 matches 8 bases. The CDR3 length is 13 residues. Germline CDR1 is SGHTA and CDR2 is FQGTGA. V trimming: 5 bases; J trimming: 3 bases; junction bases outside the gene matches: 1. As DNA, the CDR3 is TGTGCCAGCAGCAGCGGGAGAACAGATACGCAGTATTTT. The encoded protein is CASSSGRTDTQYF.

This chain links TRBV19 with TRBJ2-5, with D possibly TRBD1 on 6 matching bases. The CDR3 is 14 amino acids. Germline V gene sequence: CDR1 LNHDA, CDR2 SQIVND (reference sequence). With 4 bases removed from V and 5 bases from J, the gap between germline ends came to 14 bases. The DNA of the CDR3 is TGTGCCAGTAGTACCACAGGGAATTCGGAGACCCAGTACTTC. It codes for CASSTTGNSETQYF.

This chain uses TRBV19 with TRBJ2-2; TRBD1 aligns across 7 bases. With 4 bases clipped from V and 1 base from J, the junction kept 3 bases outside the gene matches. The germline CDR1 and CDR2 sequences are LNHDA and SQIVND (reference sequence). The CDR3 totals 15 residues. The CDR3 region is CASSSRDRNTGELFF. The DNA for the CDR3 is TGTGCCAGTAGTAGCAGGGACAGGAACACCGGGGAGCTGTTTTTT.